This T cell receptor (beta chain) came from a study of blood T cell repertoires in COVID-19. At the level of the study: Sources were T cells, B-cell-depleted T cells, or PBMCs; the material itself was cDNA or gDNA.

Original methodology: How many nucleated cells were present was estimated from reference gene primer amplification. Generated by immunoSEQ multiplex PCR, the TCRdb table keeps only in-frame clones and is missing some. The DNA gave D and trimming, while V, J and clone size come from that table. The sample lists around 180,000 clones, roughly four fifths occurring once. Trimming removed 4 bases at V and 5 bases at J, with 11 bases between. The CDR3 length is 13 residues. The V gene's germline CDR1 is SGHRS and CDR2 YFSETQ. Before being deemed recovered, Cohort 3 donors had two negative PCRs, clearance, or symptom resolution.

The sequenced sample was PBMCs or T cells enriched from blood (not recorded which). The TCR sequence derives from a man between 45 and 60 years old who had recovered from COVID-19. This chain joins TRBV5-1 and TRBJ2-3, with a weak D call TRBD1 (6 bases). CDR3 DNA sequence: TGCGCCAGCAGCCCGGACAGTCGAGATACGCAGTATTTT. This sequence encodes CASSPDSRDTQYF.